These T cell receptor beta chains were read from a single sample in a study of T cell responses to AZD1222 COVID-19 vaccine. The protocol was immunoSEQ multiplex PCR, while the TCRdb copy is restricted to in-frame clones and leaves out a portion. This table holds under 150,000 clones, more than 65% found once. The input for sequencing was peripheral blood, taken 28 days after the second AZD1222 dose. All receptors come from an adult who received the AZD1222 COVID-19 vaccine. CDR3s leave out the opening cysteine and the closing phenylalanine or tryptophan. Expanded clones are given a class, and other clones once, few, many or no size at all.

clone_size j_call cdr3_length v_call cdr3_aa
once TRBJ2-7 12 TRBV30 AWKRAGGFDEQY
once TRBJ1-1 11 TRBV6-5 ASSYDGDTEAF
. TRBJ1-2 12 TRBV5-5 ATKLGYPSSGYT
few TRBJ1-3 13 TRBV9 ASSVGTVSGNTIY
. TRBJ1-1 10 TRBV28 ASSLGSSEAF
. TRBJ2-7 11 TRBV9 ASSVTGPDEQY
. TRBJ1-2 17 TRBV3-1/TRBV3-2 ASSQDHTGLTLPDYGYT
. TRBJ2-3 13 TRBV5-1 ASSLGGQGGDTQY
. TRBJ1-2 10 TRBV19 ASSKGAYGYT
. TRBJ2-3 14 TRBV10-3 AISDSGGTSTDTQY
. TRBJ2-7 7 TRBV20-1 SASGRAN
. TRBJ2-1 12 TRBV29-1 SVNRGSSYNEQF
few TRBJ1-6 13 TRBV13 ASSSKTGDNSPLH
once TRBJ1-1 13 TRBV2 ASSPGGQANTEAF
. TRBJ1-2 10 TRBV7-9 ASSPANYGYT
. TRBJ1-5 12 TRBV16 ASSQSAAASTQH
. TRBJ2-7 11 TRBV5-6 ASSLLADYEQY
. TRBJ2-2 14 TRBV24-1 ATSDRTSGGTGELF
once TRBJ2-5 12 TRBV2 ASSEGFWGETQY
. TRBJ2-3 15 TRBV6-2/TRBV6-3 ASSYSFEAGVWDTQY
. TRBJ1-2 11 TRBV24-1 ATSAVHFGGYT
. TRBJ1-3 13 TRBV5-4 ASSLQGDSGNTIY
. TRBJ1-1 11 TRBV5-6 ASSFGRVTEAF
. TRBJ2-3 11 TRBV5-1 ASSLESTDTQY
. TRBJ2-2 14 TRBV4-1 ASSQGEGGHTGELF
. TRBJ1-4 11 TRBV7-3 ASSGVPGEKLF
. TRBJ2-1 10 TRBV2 ARGGTAYEQF
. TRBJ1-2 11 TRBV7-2 ASSLETVYGYT
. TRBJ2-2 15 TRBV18 ASSPYSGTGGFGELF
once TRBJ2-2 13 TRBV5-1 ASSSQGGNTGELF
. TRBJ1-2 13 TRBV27 ASSLSRNYNYGYT
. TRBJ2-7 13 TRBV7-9 ASSSGSGEIYEQY
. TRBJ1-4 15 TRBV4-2 ASSQPGQGITNEKLF
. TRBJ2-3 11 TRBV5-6 ASSLSGVDTQY
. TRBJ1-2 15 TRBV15 ATSSSRSTESNYGYT
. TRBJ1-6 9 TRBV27 ASRLGGTLH
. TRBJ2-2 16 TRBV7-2 ASSSNYRSGSNTGELF
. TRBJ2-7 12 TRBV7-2 ASSSLGEMGEQY
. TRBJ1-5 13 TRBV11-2 ASSRNDGVNQPQH
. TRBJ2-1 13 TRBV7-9 ASSLAVDAYNEQF
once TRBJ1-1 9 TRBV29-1 SVVRVTEAF
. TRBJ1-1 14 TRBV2 ASSERDRVRDTEAF
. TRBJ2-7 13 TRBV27 ASSLSGTASYEQY
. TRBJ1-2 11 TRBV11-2 ASSFRQFYGYT
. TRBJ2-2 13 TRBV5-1 ASSPGGIDTGELF
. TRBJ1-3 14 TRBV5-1 ASSLAPRLSGNTIY
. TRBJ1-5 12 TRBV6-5 ASSIGQGNQPQH